The rows below give T cell receptor beta chains drawn from one sample of a study of cytotoxic CD8 clonotypes in ibrutinib-treated CLL. Clones were sequenced by immunoSEQ multiplex PCR, and TCRdb holds only the in-frame ones, with some missing. The profile shows about 25,000 clones, approximately 67% of them singletons. Sequenced material: PBMCs, taken at disease progression, from a patient treated with ibrutinib. The receptors stem from a human donor with chronic lymphocytic leukemia. The CDR3 runs from the conserved cysteine through the conserved F or W.

j_call	v_call	cdr3_aa
TRBJ2-1	TRBV15	CATSRGAGPYNEQFF
TRBJ1-2	TRBV9	CASSVNEGLWADYGYTF
TRBJ2-1	TRBV2	CASSVGVSSYNEQFF
TRBJ2-7	TRBV7-9	CASSLDAGQGTYEQYF
TRBJ1-4	TRBV25-1	CASSPLGQGIWDEKLFF
TRBJ2-5	TRBV7-2	CASSLGTQETQYF
TRBJ2-1	TRBV7-8	CASSLVTTYNEQFF
TRBJ2-1	TRBV6-5	CASSYDEGHEQFF
TRBJ1-1	TRBV5-1	CASSWDRANTEAFF
TRBJ1-2	TRBV27	CASSLWGQNYGYTF